A single sample is the source of the 12 T cell receptor beta chains below, sequenced in a study of early T cells in non-severe SARS-CoV-2 infection. TCRdb re-called the 5' RACE reads with MiXCR, one entry per CDR3 protein. The table has about 54,000 distinct CDR3 sequences, about 7.6% seen once. Sequenced material: whole blood, taken at baseline. Source of these receptors: an adult who was a healthcare worker with PCR-confirmed SARS-CoV-2 infection or an uninfected control (not recorded which).

This clonotype has ten or more counts. The rearrangement uses TRBV12-3 or TRBV12-4 and TRBJ2-2; the match to TRBD2 covers 9 bases. V lost 6 bases and J lost 5; bases outside the gene matches: 13. The CDR3 extends over 17 amino acids. The CDR3 protein is CASSRRLAALKTGELFF. The CDR3 coding sequence is TGTGCCAGCAGCCGAAGACTAGCGGCCCTAAAGACCGGGGAGCTGTTTTTT.

This rearrangement joins TRBV30 to TRBJ2-3; D gene ambiguous. Germline V CDR1 and CDR2: GTSNPN, SVGIG (reference sequence). The ends were cut back, 1 base at V and 2 bases at J, with 4 bases in the middle. The CDR3 length is 12 residues. CDR3 bases: TGTGCCTGGAGTGCTCCCACAGATACGCAGTATTTT. It translates to CAWSAPTDTQYF.

This CDR3 is CASSEGIAAVSTQYF. CDR3 bases: TGCGCCAGCAGTGAGGGGATAGCAGCCGTTAGTACGCAGTATTTT. The V call is TRBV10-1, the J call TRBJ2-3; D is uncertain. Trimming shortened V by 2 bases and J by 8 bases, and 17 bases separated the two germline ends. Per the germline V gene, CDR1 is WNHNN and CDR2 is SYGVQD (reference sequence). This CDR3 has 15 amino acids.

The J gene is TRBJ1-1, the V gene TRBV7-9, with D unclear. The CDR3 extends over 14 amino acids. The germline V gene has CDR1 SEHNR and CDR2 FQNEAQ (reference sequence). Trimming took off 2 bases at V and 0 bases at J, with 7 bases between the two ends. The CDR3 region is CASSLLSLNTEAFF. DNA of the CDR3: TGTGCCAGCAGCTTACTCAGCCTGAACACTGAAGCTTTCTTT.

This sequence joins TRBV4-2 and TRBJ2-7; 10 nucleotides match TRBD1. Trimming removed 1 base from V and 2 bases from J; junction bases left unmatched: 5. From germline, CDR1 is LGHNA and CDR2 YNFKEQ. The CDR3 spans 16 residues. CDR3 sequence: CASSQGYGQGAYEQYF. The CDR3, as DNA: TGTGCCAGCAGCCAAGGTTACGGACAGGGGGCCTACGAGCAGTACTTC.

This chain uses TRBV29-1 with TRBJ2-1; TRBD2 matches at 8 bases. Per the germline V gene, CDR1 is SQVTM and CDR2 is ANQGSEA. This CDR3 region has 13 residues. Trimming took 3 bases from V and 9 from J; bases not matched to a gene: 7. CDR3 bases: TGCAGCGTTGATTTACTAGCGGACGGTGAGCAGTTCTTC. Translation: CSVDLLADGEQFF.

The gene calls are TRBV29-1 and TRBJ2-7; TRBD1 agrees at 7 bases. CDR1 is SQVTM, CDR2 ANQGSEA, per germline. The junction had 12 bases not matched to a gene; V was cut back by 4 bases and J by 0 bases. This CDR3 has 16 residues. CDR3 region: CSVALLGGASSYEQYF. The CDR3, as DNA: TGCAGCGTTGCCTTACTAGGGGGCGCGAGCTCCTACGAGCAGTACTTC.

The rearrangement joins TRBV5-5 to TRBJ2-5, with TRBD1 identical over 7 bases. The CDR3 is 14 residues long. V lost 0 bases and J lost 9; bases outside the gene matches: 8. CDR1 is SGHKS and CDR2 is YYEKEE in the germline V gene (reference sequence). The CDR3 DNA follows: TGTGCCAGCAGCTTGGCCGGGACAGTGGGGCCCCAGTACTTC. This translates into CASSLAGTVGPQYF.

J is TRBJ1-2 and V is TRBV6-5; weak D call: TRBD1 (5 bases). This CDR3 is 11 amino acids long. V was shortened by 6 bases and J by 5 bases, with 7 bases between the two germline ends. Germline V gene data show CDR1 as MNHEY and CDR2 as SVGAGI. The CDR3 nucleotides read TGTGCCAGCAGAACAGGTTATGGCTACACCTTC. Amino acid sequence: CASRTGYGYTF.

This clonotype was observed a few times. The chain employs TRBV4-3 and TRBJ1-6; D remains unclear. This CDR3 has 17 residues. Trimming took off 0 bases at V and 0 bases at J, with 9 bases between the two ends. Germline V CDR1 and CDR2: LGHNA, YSLEER. CDR3 protein: CASSQEPPTSYNSPLHF. DNA of the CDR3: TGCGCCAGCAGCCAAGAACCCCCCACCTCCTATAATTCACCCCTCCACTTT.

V usage is TRBV29-1 and J usage is TRBJ1-2; 7 positions agree with TRBD1. Germline-derived CDR1 and CDR2 are SQVTM and ANQGSEA. With V trimmed by 7 bases and J by 10 bases, 3 bases remained unmatched. The CDR3 has 9 residues. The CDR3 sequence is CSDTGVYTF. CDR3 DNA: TGCAGCGATACAGGGGTCTACACCTTC. The full variable domain, completed using reference TRBV29-1 and TRBJ1-2, is SAVISQKPSRDICQRGTSLTIQCQVDSQVTMMFWYRQQPGQSLTLIATANQGSEATYESGFVIDKFPISRPNLTFSTLTVSNMSPEDSSIYLCSDTGVYTFGSGTRLTVV.

This clonotype has only a few counts. This rearrangement joins TRBV28 to TRBJ2-3; D is ambiguous. V gave up 4 bases and J gave up 6 bases, with 5 bases separating them. From germline, CDR1 is MDHEN and CDR2 SYDVKM. The CDR3 is made up of 11 amino acids. The CDR3 loop reads CASSSSDTQYF. The CDR3 DNA reads TGTGCCAGCAGTTCATCGGATACGCAGTATTTT.